Included here is one TCR beta chain sequence, with context. What it recognizes is unknown. This entry belongs to a study of metastatic and nonmetastatic thyroid tumors. The wider study: Malignant and benign thyroid patients had repertoires compared in peripheral blood and tumor or nodule tissue. The study's findings and limits: Significantly greater TCR beta diversity was reportedly found in malignant thyroid tumors than in benign nodules (in blood and tumor).

Not a single patient had been given any form of treatment at any point before undergoing thyroid surgery. This CDR3 spans 15 amino acids. Trimming took off 5 bases at V and 7 bases at J, with 18 bases between the two ends. Authors' methods: The study took CDR3 differences across clinicopathological groups and made a distant-metastasis classifier for papillary thyroid cancer from them. TCRdb used MiXCR to call clones anew from the PCR reads. These V and J calls derive from TCRdb rather than the authors' analysis. The profile shows 10,000 or so clones, roughly 30% of them singletons. Sequencing used tumor tissue. The TCR comes from a female donor with papillary thyroid cancer or a benign thyroid nodule (not recorded which). Some clones in this sample may be carry-over from other donors' samples. The chain is built from TRBV12-3 or TRBV12-4 and TRBJ2-1; TRBD2 might be the D (6 bases). CDR3 coding DNA: TGTGCCAGCAGTCCGGACTTGGGACTTAGTAATGAGCAGTTCTTC. Translating gives CASSPDLGLSNEQFF.